This record looks at one T cell receptor beta chain sequence and its context. This clone was observed once. Its binding antigen is unknown. It has no much larger one-base neighbor in the sample; base qualities were not kept. The immunoSEQ Assay, which relies on bias-controlled multiplex PCR amplification of genomic DNA, was used to profile TCRbeta CDR3 regions. The source study handled its data this way. To quantify the absolute abundance of each unique TCRbeta CDR3 region, the sequences were collapsed and filtered. Differential abundance was assessed using a binomial (Fisher-equivalent) model and a beta-binomial model in which time-dependent variance fitted from healthy donors was added. Clones with fewer than 5 combined templates were removed, and differential abundance was called for clones with a Benjamini-Hochberg FDR below 0.01. Using the form v = (b*log(k)+a)^2, the beta-binomial variance was modeled as a function of the total template count across the two samples. In its TCRdb copy, this immuneACCESS table keeps in-frame sequences only and misses some clones. Where compared with another copy, unresolved V genes explain less than half of these, and the others have no known cause. V and J calls and clone size are copied from that table; D and trimming were computed from the DNA. The sample contains approximately 120,000 clones, roughly 82% of them found a single time. The ten biggest clones cover less than 4% of the sample.

The CDR3 holds 14 amino acids from the cysteine to the phenylalanine. The retained sequence is limited to the CDR3, 42 bases, with the frame set at the first base. V is cut by 7 bases and J by 3 bases, and the space between the germline ends is 15 bases. From the germline V gene (reference sequence), CDR1 is LNHDA and CDR2 is SQIVND. The record originates from a study of identifying expanded T cells in peripheral blood (dated by TCRdb to between 2017 and 2020). About the full investigation: Technical replicates were generated by sequencing separate aliquots of the same genomic DNA pool, with four replicates compared pairwise. Broader findings and caveats from the paper: The binomial model flagged roughly 1.2 differentially abundant clones between technical replicates but around 15 over about 2 weeks and around 20 over about four weeks. For all healthy donors, the variance in clone template counts between approximately 2-week samples rose significantly as total template count increased. The authors expected that over much longer intervals, such as months to years, biological variance in healthy repertoires might increase even further. Across all healthy-donor time intervals, the beta-binomial model significantly cut both the number of clones called differentially abundant and the false-positive rate.

No immune events such as infections were documented for the healthy donors during the collection period. Blood repertoires from healthy donors were used as a training cohort for calibrating time-dependent variance in a beta-binomial model of differential abundance of T-cell clones. There were 10 healthy donors in the training cohort, of whom 3 were female and 7 were male. The donors were between roughly 29 and 70 years old, with an average age of about 40 years. Obtained from a commercial supplier, whole blood was collected from each healthy donor at three time points set around 2 weeks apart. Genomic DNA was extracted from unsorted whole blood for immunosequencing.

The clonotype was recovered from a person aged 18 to 70 in good health. This chain joins TRBV19 to TRBJ1-2; tentative D gene TRBD1, with 6 bases matching. Input material: blood. The sequenced DNA: TGTGCCAGTACAGGCGGGGGCGGATACTATGGCTACACCTTC. Its coded protein is CASTGGGGYYGYTF.